This T cell receptor (beta chain) is from a study of CD8 T cells in ankylosing spondylitis. Whole-study results and caveats: It was reported that disease-linked clones were significantly enriched in matched ankylosing spondylitis synovial fluid.

Germline CDR1 reads MNHEY; CDR2 reads SMNVEV (reference sequence). The CDR3 runs 16 residues. The trim removed 5 bases at V and 6 bases at J, leaving 13 bases unmatched. This clonotype was counted a few times. Its specificity is unknown. TCRdb recomputed calls from the 5' RACE reads with MiXCR, one row per CDR3 protein. The sample includes about 360,000 distinct CDR3 sequences, roughly 20% of them seen just once. This sequence was found in a male donor with ankylosing spondylitis or in good health (not recorded which). The V and J genes are TRBV27 and TRBJ2-1; TRBD1 agrees at 7 bases. The sequenced sample consisted of blood, either unsorted or a sorted T cell fraction (not recorded which). CDR3 sequence reads: CASSRPTGPFSNEQFF. The CDR3 DNA sequence: TGTGCCAGCAGTCGACCGACAGGGCCCTTCTCCAATGAGCAGTTCTTC.